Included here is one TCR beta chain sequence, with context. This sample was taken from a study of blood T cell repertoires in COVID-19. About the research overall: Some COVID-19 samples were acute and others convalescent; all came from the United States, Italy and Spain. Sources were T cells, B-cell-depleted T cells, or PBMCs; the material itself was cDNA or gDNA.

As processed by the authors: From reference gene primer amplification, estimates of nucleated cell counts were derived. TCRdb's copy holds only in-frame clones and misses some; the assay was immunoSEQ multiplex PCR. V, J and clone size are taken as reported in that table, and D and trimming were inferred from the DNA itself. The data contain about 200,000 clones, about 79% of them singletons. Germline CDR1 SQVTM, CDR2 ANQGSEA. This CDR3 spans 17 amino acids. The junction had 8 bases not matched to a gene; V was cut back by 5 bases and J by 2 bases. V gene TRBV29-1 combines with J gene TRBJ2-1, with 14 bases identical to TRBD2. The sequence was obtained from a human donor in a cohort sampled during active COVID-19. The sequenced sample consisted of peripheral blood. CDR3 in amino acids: CSVLRTSGRWPYNEQFF. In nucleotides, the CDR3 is TGCAGCGTTTTAAGGACTAGCGGGAGGTGGCCCTACAATGAGCAGTTCTTC.